Below, 5 T cell receptor beta chains from the same sample are listed, as sequenced in a study of T-cell memory formation after mild COVID-19. TCRdb ran MiXCR on the 5' RACE reads and lists one entry per CDR3 protein. The profile covers around 250,000 distinct CDR3 sequences, with under 20% appearing a single time and roughly 24% taken by the ten largest. The sequencing sample was made of PBMCs or a T cell subset sorted from them (not recorded which). These receptors all stem from a man between 18 and 35 years old who had mild COVID-19 (a few samples of this study predate the infection). Cell type and time point are not known.

This clonotype came up a few times. This rearrangement joins TRBV28 to TRBJ1-1, with D hard to call. Between the trimmed V and J ends, which lost 6 bases and 4 bases, there was a span of 9 bases. The CDR3 has 12 residues. Germline V gene sequence: CDR1 MDHEN, CDR2 SYDVKM. Written as DNA, the CDR3 is TGTGCCAGCAGAGACCTGGTCACTGAAGCTTTCTTT. Amino acid sequence: CASRDLVTEAFF.

In this sample, this clonotype turned up many times. The gene calls are TRBV2 and TRBJ2-5, with D possibly matching TRBD1 (6 bases). Trimming removed 8 bases at V and 5 bases at J, with 12 bases between. The CDR3 sequence is 12 residues long. Germline CDR1 and CDR2: SNHLY and FYNNEI. CDR3 in amino acids: CASSFTGETQYF. In nucleotides, the CDR3 is TGTGCCAGCTCCTTCACAGGGGAGACCCAGTACTTC.

This clonotype showed up many times. V and J are TRBV20-1 and TRBJ2-1, with TRBD2 matching 9 bases. From germline, CDR1 is DFQATT and CDR2 SNEGSKA (reference sequence). V lost 3 bases to trimming and J lost 0 bases; unmatched junction nucleotides: 6. The CDR3 length is 16 residues. CDR3 in DNA: TGCAGTGCTAGCGTCTTAGCGGGGGCCTCCTACAATGAGCAGTTCTTC. Amino acids: CSASVLAGASYNEQFF.

The sample holds a few counts of this clonotype. The chain uses TRBV5-1 and TRBJ2-3, with D hard to call. The CDR3 covers 13 residues. Looked up from germline, CDR1 is SGHRS and CDR2 is YFSETQ. The V end lost 4 bases, the J end lost 5 bases, and 11 bases lay between the germline ends. CDR3 coding DNA: TGCGCCAGCAGCCGAGTTTTCTTAGATACGCAGTATTTT. It is translated as CASSRVFLDTQYF. The full variable domain, completed using reference TRBV5-1 and TRBJ2-3, is KAGVTQTPRYLIKTRGQQVTLSCSPISGHRSVSWYQQTPGQGLQFLFEYFSETQRNKGNFPGRFSGRQFSNSRSEMNVSTLELGDSALYLCASSRVFLDTQYFGPGTRLTVL.

The genes are TRBV18 and TRBJ2-1; D is unclear. V was cut by 4 bases and J by 8 bases, with 9 bases left in between. Germline V lookup: CDR1 KGHSH, CDR2 LQKENI. This CDR3 is 12 amino acids long. The CDR3 nucleotides read TGTGCCAGCTCACGATCAGTAGATGAGCAGTTCTTC. It specifies CASSRSVDEQFF.